Detailed here is one TCR beta chain. Its antigen is not known. These data are taken from a study of cytomegalovirus exposure and HLA in healthy donors. Study at large: Approximately 77 million unique TCRs from HLA-typed donors were held in an early release of data. Broader study findings: A few CMV-associated chains proved CMV antigen-specific in vitro. For cytomegalovirus status, the classifier reportedly gave diagnoses with high specificity and sensitivity. An assumption of roughly uniform sequencing depth across donors underlay the presence/absence analyses.

Researchers ran the PCR with 60 Vbeta and 13 Jbeta primers. Method: immunoSEQ multiplex PCR; TCRdb's copy keeps in-frame clones and lacks some. This table has approximately 150,000 clones, about four fifths appearing once. There are 15 residues in the CDR3. The ends lost 5 bases at V and 4 bases at J; junction bases unmatched: 7. From germline, CDR1 is SGHTA and CDR2 FQGNSA. This chain uses TRBV7-2 with TRBJ2-7; TRBD2 matches at 11 bases. The sequenced sample consisted of PBMCs. The sequence derives from a woman between 50 and 59 years old in good health and CMV-seronegative. CDR3 amino acids: CASSPKGTSGYEQYF. As DNA, the CDR3 is TGTGCCAGCAGCCCAAAGGGGACTAGCGGATACGAGCAGTACTTC.